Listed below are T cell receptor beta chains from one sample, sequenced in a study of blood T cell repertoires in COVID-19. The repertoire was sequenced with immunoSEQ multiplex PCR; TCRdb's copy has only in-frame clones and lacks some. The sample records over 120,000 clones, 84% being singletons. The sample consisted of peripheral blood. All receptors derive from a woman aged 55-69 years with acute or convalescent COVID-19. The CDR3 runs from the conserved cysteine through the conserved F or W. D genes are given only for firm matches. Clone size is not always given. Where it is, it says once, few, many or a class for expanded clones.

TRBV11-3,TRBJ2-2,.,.,CASSFQVGELFF,TGTGCCAGCAGCTTCCAGGTCGGGGAGCTGTTTTTT
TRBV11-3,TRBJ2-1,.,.,CASSFGAYNEQFF,TGTGCCAGCAGCTTCGGAGCGTACAATGAGCAGTTCTTC
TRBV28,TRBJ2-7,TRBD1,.,CASMRTGAPSYEQYF,TGTGCCAGCATGAGGACAGGCGCCCCCTCCTACGAGCAGTACTTC
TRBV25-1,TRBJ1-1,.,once,CASSSIGNTEAFF,TGTGCCAGCAGTTCTATTGGGAACACTGAAGCTTTCTTT
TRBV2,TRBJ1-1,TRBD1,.,CASRLQRTGGGEAFF,TGTGCCAGCAGACTTCAAAGGACAGGGGGCGGTGAAGCTTTCTTT
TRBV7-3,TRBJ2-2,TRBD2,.,CASSPSGMNTGELFF,TGTGCCAGCAGCCCGAGCGGGATGAACACCGGGGAGCTGTTTTTT
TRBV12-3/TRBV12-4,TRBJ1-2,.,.,CASSLQGYGYTF,TGTGCCAGCAGTTTACAGGGCTATGGCTACACCTTC
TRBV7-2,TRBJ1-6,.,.,CASSLATRSQGSPLHF,TGTGCCAGCAGCTTAGCCACCAGGTCGCAGGGTTCACCCCTCCACTTT
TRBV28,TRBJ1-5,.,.,CASSLGPGGNQPQHF,TGTGCCAGCAGTTTAGGCCCCGGAGGGAATCAGCCCCAGCATTTT
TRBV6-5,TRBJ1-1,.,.,CASQAHQINTEAFF,TGTGCTTCGCAAGCTCACCAAATTAACACTGAAGCTTTCTTT
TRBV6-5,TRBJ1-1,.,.,CASSYRGATEAFF,TGTGCCAGCAGTTACAGGGGTGCCACTGAAGCTTTCTTT
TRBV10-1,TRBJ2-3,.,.,CASSEFSGSTDTQYF,TGCGCCAGCAGTGAGTTTAGCGGTAGCACAGATACGCAGTATTTT
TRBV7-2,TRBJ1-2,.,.,CASSTYSTNYGYTF,TGTGCCAGCAGCACTTACTCCACTAACTATGGCTACACCTTC
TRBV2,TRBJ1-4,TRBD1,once,CASKGQGNEKLFF,TGTGCCAGCAAGGGACAGGGGAATGAAAAACTGTTTTTT
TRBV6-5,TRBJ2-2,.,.,CASSQGTRGGELFF,TGTGCCAGCAGTCAGGGGACCCGGGGCGGGGAGCTGTTTTTT
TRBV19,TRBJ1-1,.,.,CASSIGGGRTEAFF,TGTGCCAGTAGTATCGGGGGGGGTAGGACTGAAGCTTTCTTT
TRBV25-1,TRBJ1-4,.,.,CASSQTLTSTNEKLFF,TGTGCCAGCAGTCAGACACTCACCTCAACTAATGAAAAACTGTTTTTT
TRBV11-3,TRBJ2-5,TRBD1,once,CASSPGQGSYQETQYF,TGTGCCAGCAGCCCGGGACAGGGGTCGTACCAAGAGACCCAGTACTTC
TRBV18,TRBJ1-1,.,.,CASSPDPVGRTSMNTEAFF,TGTGCCAGCTCACCAGATCCGGTAGGGAGAACCTCGATGAACACTGAAGCTTTCTTT
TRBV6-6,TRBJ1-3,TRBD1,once,CASTDRGHNSGNTIYF,TGTGCCAGCACGGACAGGGGACACAACTCTGGAAACACCATATATTTT
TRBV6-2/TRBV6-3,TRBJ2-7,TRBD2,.,CASSSPHRLAGTYEQYF,TGTGCCAGCAGTTCACCCCACAGACTAGCGGGCACCTACGAGCAGTACTTC
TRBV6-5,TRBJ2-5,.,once,CASKATEETQYF,TGTGCCAGCAAGGCGACAGAAGAGACCCAGTACTTC
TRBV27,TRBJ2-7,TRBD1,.,CASSVQTGVEQYF,TGTGCCAGCAGTGTACAAACAGGGGTCGAGCAGTACTTC
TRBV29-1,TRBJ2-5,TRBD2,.,CSVGGLASRETQYF,TGCAGCGTGGGGGGACTAGCGAGCCGGGAGACCCAGTACTTC
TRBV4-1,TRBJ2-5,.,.,CASSQGGGSPRETQYF,TGCGCCAGCAGCCAAGGAGGAGGGTCGCCCCGAGAGACCCAGTACTTC
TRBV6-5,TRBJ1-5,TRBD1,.,CAISDRSNQPQHF,TGTGCCATCTCGGACAGGAGCAATCAGCCCCAGCATTTT
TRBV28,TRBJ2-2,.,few,CASKGGVGELFF,TGTGCCAGCAAGGGCGGGGTGGGGGAGCTGTTTTTT
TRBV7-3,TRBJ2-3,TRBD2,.,CASSLTAGGDTQYF,TGTGCCAGCAGCTTAACGGCGGGAGGAGATACGCAGTATTTT
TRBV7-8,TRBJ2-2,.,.,CASSLARGRTGELFF,TGTGCCAGCAGCTTAGCCAGGGGCAGGACCGGGGAGCTGTTTTTT
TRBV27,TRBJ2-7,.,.,CASSYSYEQYF,TGTGCCAGCAGTTACTCTTACGAGCAGTACTTC
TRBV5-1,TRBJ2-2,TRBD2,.,CASSSLEVGRTGELFF,TGCGCCAGCAGCTCGCTTGAGGTCGGGAGGACCGGGGAGCTGTTTTTT
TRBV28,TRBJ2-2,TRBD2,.,CASSSILSGRRTGELFF,TGTGCCAGCAGCTCAATACTTAGCGGGAGGCGCACCGGGGAGCTGTTTTTT